One TCR beta chain is described in this entry. The antigen remains undetermined. These data belong to a study of cytomegalovirus exposure and HLA in healthy donors. Study-wide findings and caveats: There were a few CMV-associated chains whose specificity for CMV antigens was confirmed in vitro.

After removal of 7 bases from V and 6 bases from J, the junction contained 14 bases not matched to a gene. The CDR3 is 17 amino acids. The germline V gene has CDR1 MGHDK and CDR2 SYGVNS. Clones were sequenced by immunoSEQ multiplex PCR, and TCRdb holds only the in-frame ones, with some missing. The sample has tens of thousands of clones, about 91% seen once. Sequenced sample: PBMCs. The chain is built from TRBV25-1 and TRBJ2-2; 10 positions agree with TRBD2. The clonotype originates from a woman in her thirties in good health and CMV-seronegative. The CDR3 region is CASIGIASGRNPGELFF. As DNA, the CDR3 is TGTGCCAGCATTGGAATAGCTAGCGGGAGAAATCCCGGGGAGCTGTTTTTT.